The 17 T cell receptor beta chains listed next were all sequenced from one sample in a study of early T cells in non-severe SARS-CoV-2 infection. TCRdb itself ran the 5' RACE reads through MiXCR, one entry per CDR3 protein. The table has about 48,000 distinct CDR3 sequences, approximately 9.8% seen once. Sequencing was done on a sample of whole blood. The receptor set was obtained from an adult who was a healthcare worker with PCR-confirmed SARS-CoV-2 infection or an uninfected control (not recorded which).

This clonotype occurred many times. The CDR3, as DNA: TGCGCCAGCAGCAGCAACACAGGGGGCGGCTATGGCTACACCTTC. This codes for CASSSNTGGGYGYTF. The gene calls are TRBV5-1 and TRBJ1-2; 9 bases agree with TRBD1. V shed 4 bases, J shed 4 bases, and the junction held 8 bases outside the gene matches. Germline V gene sequence: CDR1 SGHRS, CDR2 YFSETQ. The CDR3 is 15 residues long.

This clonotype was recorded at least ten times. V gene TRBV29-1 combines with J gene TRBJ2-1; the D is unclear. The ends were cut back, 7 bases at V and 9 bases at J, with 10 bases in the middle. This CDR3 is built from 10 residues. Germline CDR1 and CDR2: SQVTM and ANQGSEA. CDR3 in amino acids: CSGGRSEQFF. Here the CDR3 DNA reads TGCAGCGGCGGACGTAGTGAGCAGTTCTTC.

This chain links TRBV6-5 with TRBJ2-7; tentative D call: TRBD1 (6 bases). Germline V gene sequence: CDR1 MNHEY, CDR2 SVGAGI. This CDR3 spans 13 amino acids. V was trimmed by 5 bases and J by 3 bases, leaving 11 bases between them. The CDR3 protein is CASSAGASYEQYF. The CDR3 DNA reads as TGTGCCAGCAGTGCAGGGGCTAGCTACGAGCAGTACTTC.

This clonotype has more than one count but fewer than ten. The CDR3 nucleotides are TGTGCCAGCTCTGGGGACAGGGTGGGCACTGAAGCTTTCTTT. Residues: CASSGDRVGTEAFF. This chain connects TRBV18 to TRBJ1-1, with 9 positions matching TRBD1. This CDR3 region has 14 residues. V dropped 6 bases and J dropped 4; count of bases not matched to a gene: 6. Germline CDR1 KGHSH, CDR2 LQKENI.

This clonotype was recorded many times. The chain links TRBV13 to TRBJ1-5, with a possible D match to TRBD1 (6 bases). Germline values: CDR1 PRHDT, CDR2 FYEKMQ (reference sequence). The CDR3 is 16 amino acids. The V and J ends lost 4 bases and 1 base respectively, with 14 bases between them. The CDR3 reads CASSSSGGGSNQPQHF. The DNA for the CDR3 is TGTGCCAGCAGCTCCAGCGGGGGCGGGAGCAATCAGCCCCAGCATTTT.

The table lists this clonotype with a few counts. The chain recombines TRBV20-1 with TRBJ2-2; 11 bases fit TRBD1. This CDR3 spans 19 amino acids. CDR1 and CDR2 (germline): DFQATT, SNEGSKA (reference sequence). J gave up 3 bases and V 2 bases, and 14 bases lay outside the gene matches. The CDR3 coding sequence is TGCAGTGCTAGAATCCCGGACAGGGGGCGAGCCATGCACACCGGGGAGCTGTTTTTT. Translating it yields CSARIPDRGRAMHTGELFF.

The CDR3 DNA reads TGTGCCAGCTCTATCAGCGGGAGCAAGAACGGGGAGCTGTTTTTT. Residues: CASSISGSKNGELFF. The V call is TRBV18, the J call TRBJ2-2, with 8 bases that match TRBD2. J gave up 7 bases and V 6 bases, and 10 bases lay outside the gene matches. Germline-derived CDR1 and CDR2 are KGHSH and LQKENI. The CDR3 runs 15 residues.

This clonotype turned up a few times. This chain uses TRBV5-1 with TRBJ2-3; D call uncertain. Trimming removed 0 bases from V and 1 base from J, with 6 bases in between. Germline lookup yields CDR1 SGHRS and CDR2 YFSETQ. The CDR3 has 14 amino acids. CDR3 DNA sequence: TGCGCCAGCAGCTTGGCCGACCGCACAGATACGCAGTATTTT. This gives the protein CASSLADRTDTQYF.

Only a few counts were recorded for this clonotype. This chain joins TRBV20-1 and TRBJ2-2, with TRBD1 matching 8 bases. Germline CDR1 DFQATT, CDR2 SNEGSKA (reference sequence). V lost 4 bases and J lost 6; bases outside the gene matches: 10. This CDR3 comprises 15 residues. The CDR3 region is CSATPTRGRSGELFF. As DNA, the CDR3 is TGCAGTGCTACCCCCACCAGGGGGCGATCCGGGGAGCTGTTTTTT.

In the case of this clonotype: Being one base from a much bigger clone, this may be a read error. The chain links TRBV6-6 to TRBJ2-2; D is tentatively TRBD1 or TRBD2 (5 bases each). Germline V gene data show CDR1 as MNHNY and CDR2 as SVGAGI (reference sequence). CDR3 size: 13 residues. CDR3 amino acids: CASLRGNTGELFF. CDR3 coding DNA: TGTGCCAGCCTTAGGGGCAACACCGGGGAGCTTTTTTTT.

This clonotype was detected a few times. In DNA form, the CDR3 reads TGTGCCAGCAGTGAAACGACAGTGTCAGGTCGTGGACTGTTTTTT. Its translation is CASSETTVSGRGLFF. This rearrangement joins TRBV6-1 to TRBJ1-4; tentative D call: TRBD1 (5 bases). Germline V gives CDR1 MNHNS, CDR2 SASEGT. The CDR3 is 15 residues long. Trimming took 2 bases from V and 13 from J, leaving 20 bases between them.

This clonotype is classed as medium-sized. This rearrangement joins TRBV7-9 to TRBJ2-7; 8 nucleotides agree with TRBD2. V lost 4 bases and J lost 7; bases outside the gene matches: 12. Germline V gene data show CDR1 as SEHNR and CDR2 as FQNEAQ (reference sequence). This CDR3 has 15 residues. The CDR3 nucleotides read TGTGCCAGCAGCTCGTCTAGCGGGTTAGGATGGGAGCAGTACTTC. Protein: CASSSSSGLGWEQYF.

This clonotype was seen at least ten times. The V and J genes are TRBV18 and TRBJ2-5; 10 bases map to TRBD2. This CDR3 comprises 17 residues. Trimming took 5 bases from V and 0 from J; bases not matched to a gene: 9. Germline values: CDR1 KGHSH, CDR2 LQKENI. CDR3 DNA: TGTGCCAGCTCATCAACCGGGACTAGCGCCCACCAAGAGACCCAGTACTTC. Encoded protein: CASSSTGTSAHQETQYF.

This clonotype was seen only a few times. CDR3 in DNA: TGTGCCAGCTCACCAAGAGACAGAACGAACCAAGAGACCCAGTACTTC. Translation gives CASSPRDRTNQETQYF. This chain connects TRBV18 to TRBJ2-5; possible D gene TRBD1, 5 bases. The V end lost 2 bases, the J end lost 0 bases, and 13 bases lay between the germline ends. Germline V lookup: CDR1 KGHSH, CDR2 LQKENI. The CDR3 is 16 amino acids.

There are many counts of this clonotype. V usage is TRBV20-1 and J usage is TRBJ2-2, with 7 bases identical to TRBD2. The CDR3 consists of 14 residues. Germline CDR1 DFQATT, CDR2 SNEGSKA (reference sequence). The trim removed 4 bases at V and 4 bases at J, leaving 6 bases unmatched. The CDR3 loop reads CSATSREVTGELFF. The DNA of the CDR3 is TGCAGTGCTACCTCACGGGAGGTCACCGGGGAGCTGTTTTTT.

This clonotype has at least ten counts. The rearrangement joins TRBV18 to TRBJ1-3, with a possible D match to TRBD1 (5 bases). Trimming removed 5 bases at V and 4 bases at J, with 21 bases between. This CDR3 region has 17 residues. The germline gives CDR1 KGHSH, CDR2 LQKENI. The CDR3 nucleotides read TGTGCCAGCTCAATACAGGCCGGTGGAACTTTCGGAAACACCATATATTTT. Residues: CASSIQAGGTFGNTIYF.

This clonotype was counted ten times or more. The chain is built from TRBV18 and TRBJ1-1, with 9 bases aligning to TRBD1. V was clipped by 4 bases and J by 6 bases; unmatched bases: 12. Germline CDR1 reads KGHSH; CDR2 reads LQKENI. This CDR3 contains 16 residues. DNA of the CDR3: TGTGCCAGCTCACTAAAATATACCGGGACAGGGTCTGAAGCTTTCTTT. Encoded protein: CASSLKYTGTGSEAFF.